The entry that follows covers one TCR beta chain sequence. This sample was included in a study of OX40 agonist ivuxolimab in advanced cancers. Clones were read by immunoSEQ multiplex PCR, and TCRdb kept only the in-frame ones, dropping some. The sample comprises approximately 110,000 clones, 85% to 95% of which are singletons, and 0.8% to 1% rests with the top ten. V was clipped by 4 bases and J by 1 base, with 12 bases between them. The CDR3 has 15 residues. Germline V gene lookup returns CDR1 LNHDA and CDR2 SQIVND (reference sequence). With autoimmune disease history or systemic immunosuppression, patients were excluded. Blood got drawn at baseline, again on cycle 4 day 1, and then on cycle 7 day 1.

This specimen was CD4+ or CD8+ T cells sorted from blood, taken in a trial of the OX40 agonist ivuxolimab. The chain is built from TRBV19 and TRBJ2-3, with a tentative D call TRBD2 (6 bases). The receptor's source is an adult with an advanced solid tumor such as melanoma, head and neck, liver or kidney cancer. The CDR3 sequence is CASSTGTGGTDTQYF. As DNA, the CDR3 is TGTGCCAGTAGTACGGGTACGGGAGGCACAGATACGCAGTATTTT.